The 24 T cell receptor beta chains reported below all come from one sample, sequenced in a study of blood T cell repertoires in COVID-19. Using immunoSEQ multiplex PCR, the repertoire was profiled, and TCRdb retains in-frame clones only, with some absent. The table includes 95,000 to 100,000 clones, about 90% detected once. Sequences were obtained from peripheral blood. These receptors were taken from a man aged 45-60 years with acute or convalescent COVID-19.

The chain couples TRBV7-9 to TRBJ1-5; no reliable D call. The CDR3 spans 16 residues. The V end was cut by 0 bases, the J end by 3 bases, with 12 bases between. Germline assignment: CDR1 SEHNR and CDR2 FQNEAQ (reference sequence). DNA for the CDR3: TGTGCCAGCAGCTTAGCGCTGGGCATGGACAATCAGCCCCAGCATTTT. Translating it yields CASSLALGMDNQPQHF.

V and J are TRBV28 and TRBJ1-2; 7 bases match TRBD1. V trimming: 6 bases; J trimming: 0 bases; junction bases outside the gene matches: 7. Germline-derived CDR1 and CDR2 are MDHEN and SYDVKM. The length of the CDR3 is 15 residues. This chain's CDR3 is CASSPGGTSNYGYTF. Written as DNA, the CDR3 is TGTGCCAGCAGCCCAGGGGGGACCTCTAACTATGGCTACACCTTC.

This sequence joins TRBV27 and TRBJ2-1; 7 bases match TRBD1. This CDR3 region has 13 residues. J was trimmed by 5 bases and V by 2 bases; bases with no gene match: 0. CDR1 is MNHEY and CDR2 is SMNVEV in the germline V gene (reference sequence). CDR3: CASSLTGDNEQFF. The CDR3 DNA follows: TGTGCCAGCAGTTTAACAGGGGACAATGAGCAGTTCTTC.

This rearrangement joins TRBV7-9 to TRBJ1-3; TRBD1 is a possible D gene (5 bases). The germline V gene encodes CDR1 SEHNR and CDR2 FQNEAQ (reference sequence). V lost 5 bases and J 4 bases, leaving 12 bases between the germline ends. The CDR3 runs to 14 residues. DNA of the CDR3: TGTGCCAGCAGCCCAGGGATGGGGGGAAACACCATATATTTT. It encodes CASSPGMGGNTIYF.

This chain joins TRBV27 and TRBJ1-4; 9 bases line up with TRBD1. Trimming at V came to 4 bases and at J to 3 bases, leaving 9 bases not matched to a gene. The germline V gene has CDR1 MNHEY and CDR2 SMNVEV (reference sequence). The CDR3 spans 17 residues. Here the CDR3 DNA reads TGTGCCAGCAGTTCCCCCGGGACAGGGTATCCTAATGAAAAACTGTTTTTT. Translated, it gives CASSSPGTGYPNEKLFF. The entire variable domain, with the rest obtained from reference TRBV27 and TRBJ1-4, is as follows: EAQVTQNPRYLITVTGKKLTVTCSQNMNHEYMSWYRQDPGLGLRQIYYSMNVEVTDKGDVPEGYKVSRKEKRNFPLILESPSPNQTSLYFCASSSPGTGYPNEKLFFGSGTQLSVL.

As to this clone: Germline and junction disagree at one end, which may indicate a read error. This CDR3 reads CASNEGQGSREQFF. DNA for the CDR3: TGCGCCAGCAATGAGGGACAGGGATCTCGTGAGCAGTTCTTC. This sequence joins TRBV10-2 and TRBJ2-1, with 9 bases aligning to TRBD1. Germline values: CDR1 WSHSY, CDR2 SAAADI. The CDR3 runs 14 residues.

The genes are TRBV3-1 (or the pseudogene TRBV3-2) and TRBJ2-3; the match to TRBD2 covers 11 bases. The CDR3 runs to 16 residues. CDR1 LGHDT and CDR2 YNNKEL come from the germline V gene (reference sequence). Losses at the gene ends were 2 bases for V and 4 bases for J; bases not matched to a gene: 5. CDR3 residues: CASSQYTSGGSDTQYF. The CDR3 DNA reads as TGTGCCAGCAGCCAATATACTAGCGGGGGTTCAGATACGCAGTATTTT.

The chain recombines TRBV4-1 with TRBJ2-1, with TRBD1 identical over 7 bases. CDR1 MGHRA and CDR2 YSYEKL come from the germline V gene. The CDR3 contains 15 residues. With 2 bases clipped from V and 10 bases from J, the junction kept 11 bases outside the gene matches. Here the CDR3 reads CASSQLGQGDSEQFF. The CDR3 DNA follows: TGCGCCAGCAGCCAACTAGGGCAGGGGGACAGCGAGCAGTTCTTC.

The V and J genes are TRBV11-2 and TRBJ1-3; D perhaps matches TRBD1 (6 bases). CDR1 is SGHAT, CDR2 FQNNGV, per germline. The CDR3 covers 14 residues. Trimming removed 9 bases at V and 0 bases at J, with 12 bases between. The DNA for the CDR3 is TGTGCCAGTACCGGGACACTCTCTGGAAACACCATATATTTT. It yields the protein CASTGTLSGNTIYF.

This clone was found a few times. The chain uses TRBV28 and TRBJ2-1; TRBD2 agrees at 10 bases. CDR1 MDHEN and CDR2 SYDVKM come from the germline V gene. The CDR3 has 14 residues. J gave up 6 bases and V 5 bases, and 4 bases lay outside the gene matches. The CDR3 bases are TGTGCCAGCAGTGTTACTAGCGGGGCCAATGAGCAGTTCTTC. Its protein product is CASSVTSGANEQFF.

Here the CDR3 DNA reads TGCGCCAGCAGCTTGGACAGGGTGGAAAAACTGTTTTTT. This translates into CASSLDRVEKLFF. J is TRBJ1-4 and V is TRBV5-1; weak D call: TRBD1 (6 bases). Per the germline V gene, CDR1 is SGHRS and CDR2 is YFSETQ. The CDR3 length is 13 residues. With 0 bases removed from V and 8 bases from J, the gap between germline ends came to 8 bases.

In the case of this clone: One end of the junction varies from germline; a read error may be responsible. The gene calls are TRBV13 and TRBJ1-2, with D tentatively TRBD1 (5 bases). The germline CDR1 and CDR2 sequences are PRHDT and FYEKMQ (reference sequence). This CDR3 region has 12 residues. CDR3 coding DNA: TGTGCCAGCAGCTTAAGGGGCCCGCCGGTTAACTTC. Translation: CASSLRGPPVNF. The whole variable domain, filled in from reference TRBV13 and TRBJ1-2, reads AAGVIQSPRHLIKEKRETATLKCYPIPRHDTVYWYQQGPGQDPQFLISFYEKMQSDKGSIPDRFSAQQFSDYHSELNMSSLELGDSALYFCASSLRGPPVNFGSGTRLTVV.

The chain uses TRBV5-6 and TRBJ1-5; D is undetermined. Germline CDR1 and CDR2: SGHDT and YYEEEE. The CDR3 is 15 residues long. The V and J ends lost 2 bases and 1 base respectively, with 10 bases between them. The CDR3: CASSLRQLSNQPQHF. CDR3 coding DNA: TGTGCCAGCAGCTTACGACAATTAAGCAATCAGCCCCAGCATTTT. The variable domain in full, completed from reference TRBV5-6 and TRBJ1-5, reads DAGVTQSPTHLIKTRGQQVTLRCSPKSGHDTVSWYQQALGQGPQFIFQYYEEEERQRGNFPDRFSGHQFPNYSSELNVNALLLGDSALYLCASSLRQLSNQPQHFGDGTRLSIL.

In nucleotides, the CDR3 is TGTGCCAGCAGTCCCGACCCGACAGGGCTTGGGCGGGGCAGCTCCTATAATTCACCCCTCCACTTT. It codes for CASSPDPTGLGRGSSYNSPLHF. The rearrangement links TRBV28 to TRBJ1-6; 7 nucleotides align to TRBD1. Trimming cost V 5 bases and J 0 bases; bases outside gene matches: 22. The V gene's germline CDR1 is MDHEN and CDR2 SYDVKM. The CDR3 runs 22 residues.

The chain employs TRBV3-1 (or the pseudogene TRBV3-2) and TRBJ2-1; 12 bases map to TRBD2. Germline V gives CDR1 LGHDT, CDR2 YNNKEL (reference sequence). The CDR3 is 17 residues long. Trimming took 1 base from V and 7 from J; bases not matched to a gene: 8. The CDR3 loop is CASSQASGGAYWNEQFF. As DNA, the CDR3 is TGTGCCAGCAGCCAAGCTAGCGGGGGGGCATATTGGAATGAGCAGTTCTTC.

The chain links TRBV11-2 to TRBJ1-4; 10 bases agree with TRBD1. This CDR3 has 15 residues. Looked up from germline, CDR1 is SGHAT and CDR2 is FQNNGV. Unmatched junction bases numbered 7, after V lost 4 bases and J lost 8 bases. CDR3 sequence: CASSSTGGLREKLFF. The CDR3 DNA reads TGTGCCAGCAGCTCGACAGGGGGCTTACGGGAAAAACTGTTTTTT.

This clone was picked up a small number of times. The CDR3 bases are TGTGCCAGCGGGACAGGGGGACACAATGAGCAGTTCTTC. Protein product: CASGTGGHNEQFF. This chain links TRBV16 with TRBJ2-1; TRBD1 aligns across 11 bases. This CDR3 has 13 amino acids. Germline CDR1 is KGHSY and CDR2 is FQNENV. Trimming removed 8 bases from V and 5 bases from J; junction bases left unmatched: 2.

V and J are TRBV7-2 and TRBJ1-1; D unresolved. V lost 4 bases and J lost 1, with 7 bases in between. The CDR3 spans 13 residues. In germline, CDR1 is SGHTA, CDR2 FQGNSA. In DNA form, the CDR3 reads TGTGCCAGCAGCTACGGGGAGAACACTGAAGCTTTCTTT. This sequence encodes CASSYGENTEAFF.

V and J are TRBV5-1 and TRBJ2-2, with a weak D call TRBD2 (6 bases). Per the germline V gene, CDR1 is SGHRS and CDR2 is YFSETQ. V lost 1 base to trimming and J lost 1 base, with 8 bases between them. There are 15 residues in the CDR3. The CDR3 loop reads CASSLRAGNTGELFF. The CDR3 nucleotides are TGCGCCAGCAGCTTGAGAGCGGGGAACACCGGGGAGCTGTTTTTT.

The rearrangement links TRBV9 to TRBJ2-1, with 8 nucleotides matching TRBD2. Germline V lookup: CDR1 SGDLS, CDR2 YYNGEE. The CDR3 is made up of 16 amino acids. J gave up 2 bases and V 0 bases, and 4 bases lay outside the gene matches. The CDR3 spells CASSVVAGGAYNEQFF. The CDR3 nucleotides read TGTGCCAGCAGCGTAGTGGCGGGGGGTGCCTACAATGAGCAGTTCTTC.

The CDR3 DNA sequence: TGTGCCAGCACTGGGAGGCACTACGAGCAGTACTTC. Its protein is CASTGRHYEQYF. V gene TRBV2 combines with J gene TRBJ2-7; maybe TRBD2 (6 bases). Germline lookup yields CDR1 SNHLY and CDR2 FYNNEI. Trimming removed 7 bases at V and 3 bases at J, with 10 bases between. The CDR3 covers 12 residues.

The table lists this clone with a count of one. The rearrangement joins TRBV28 to TRBJ1-1, with TRBD1 as a possible D gene (5 bases). The CDR3 totals 12 residues. In germline, CDR1 is MDHEN, CDR2 SYDVKM. The CDR3 DNA follows: TGTGCTACCGTACTTAGGGGTACTGAAGCTTTCTTT. Its translation is CATVLRGTEAFF.

J is TRBJ1-4 and V is TRBV18; no definite D call. The ends were cut back, 1 base at V and 4 bases at J, with 7 bases in the middle. Germline CDR1 reads KGHSH; CDR2 reads LQKENI. The CDR3 has 14 residues. CDR3 sequence (DNA): TGTGCCAGCTCACCACGGGCTCTTAATGAAAAACTGTTTTTT. This encodes CASSPRALNEKLFF.

CDR3 DNA sequence: TGTGCCAGCAGCGCTCAGGGTGCCTTCTATAATTCACCCCTCCACTTT. Translating it yields CASSAQGAFYNSPLHF. The rearrangement joins TRBV7-8 to TRBJ1-6, with D perhaps TRBD1 (5 bases). There are 16 residues in the CDR3. Trimming took off 5 bases at V and 3 bases at J, with 14 bases between the two ends. The germline gives CDR1 SGHVS, CDR2 FQNEAQ.